This paragraph covers one T cell receptor (beta chain) sequence. This clone was detected a few times. Its antigen remains unidentified. No per-base quality is available; no much larger clone lies one base away. Related transplant donors provided blood samples for TCR beta sequencing. Nuclei Lysis Solution was used to extract genomic DNA from fresh or cryopreserved unfractionated peripheral blood mononuclear cells. The data belong to a study of T cell clonotyping in hematopoietic cell transplantation (dated by TCRdb to the early 2020s). With regard to the full study: A total of 130 or so blood samples were collected in the study from a few dozen consecutive transplant recipients and their related donors. Patient recruitment ran from 2015 to early 2017, and follow-up continued until September 2020 or death. The paper's findings and limits, for the study overall: Donor and pretransplant recipient Inverse Simpson Index values predicted broader posttransplant TCR repertoire diversity. The sample size was limited, and because cells were not sorted, the contributions of CD4 and CD8 repertoires could not be separated. Recipient TCR diversity fell after transplant, with pathologically expanded clonotypes rising progressively from day 30 to day 180. Overlap with donor repertoires was found for only a small fraction of recipient repertoires, with over 95% found to appear de novo at the given depth.

The immunoSEQ assay, a bias-controlled multiplex PCR with V- and J-specific primers, was used to amplify TCR beta CDR3 regions from genomic DNA. In a second PCR step, a proprietary barcode and Illumina adapter sequences were attached to the CDR3 amplicons. An Illumina MiSeq instrument was used to sequence the CDR3 libraries. As for the authors' bioinformatics: immunoSEQ Analyzer 3.0 was used for export and quality control, with R Bioconductor and Immunarch used for downstream analyses. Only productive rearrangements within the normalized downsampled data set were used in the calculation of repertoire metrics. Pathologically expanded clonotypes were defined as those larger than 5 templates in the normalized cohort. The Inverse Simpson Index served as the measure of repertoire diversity. CMV-specificity analyses were carried out on the non-normalized data set to capture all clonotypes. As stored in TCRdb, this immuneACCESS dataset retains in-frame rearrangements with V and J assigned. A fraction of the clones does not appear; measured against another copy, unresolved V genes explain less than half of the discrepancy, and the remainder lacks a known reason. D and trimming were read from the DNA, whereas the V and J calls and clone size are those reported in that table. The sample records approximately 20,000 clones, under 85% of which are singletons. Around 15% of the sample comes from the top ten.

V trim: 0 bases; J trim: 7 bases; unmatched bases: 9. From its cysteine to its phenylalanine, the CDR3 spans 16 amino acids. Only CDR3 DNA is held: 48 bases, read in frame from base 1. Sequences MNHNS (CDR1) and SASEGT (CDR2) are obtained from the germline V gene. The sequencing input was peripheral blood mononuclear cells. The clonotype was recovered from a man between 60 and 70 years old in good health. Some clones in this sample may be carry-over from other donors' samples. Recombination joined TRBV6-1 with TRBJ2-1, with 7 bases aligning to TRBD2. This receptor carries the CDR3 CASSEAGTGGRNEQFF. The DNA is as follows: TGTGCCAGCAGTGAAGCTGGGACGGGAGGAAGGAATGAGCAGTTCTTC.